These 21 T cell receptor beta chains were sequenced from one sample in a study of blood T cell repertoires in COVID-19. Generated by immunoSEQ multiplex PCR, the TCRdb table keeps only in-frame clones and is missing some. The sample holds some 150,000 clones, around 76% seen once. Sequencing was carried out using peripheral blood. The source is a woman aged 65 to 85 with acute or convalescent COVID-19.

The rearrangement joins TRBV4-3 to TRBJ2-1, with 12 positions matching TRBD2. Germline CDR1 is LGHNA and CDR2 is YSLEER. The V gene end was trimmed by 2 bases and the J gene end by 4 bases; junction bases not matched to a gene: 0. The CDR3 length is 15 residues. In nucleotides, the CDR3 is TGCGCCAGCAGCCAACTAGCGGGGGGGTACAATGAGCAGTTCTTC. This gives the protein CASSQLAGGYNEQFF.

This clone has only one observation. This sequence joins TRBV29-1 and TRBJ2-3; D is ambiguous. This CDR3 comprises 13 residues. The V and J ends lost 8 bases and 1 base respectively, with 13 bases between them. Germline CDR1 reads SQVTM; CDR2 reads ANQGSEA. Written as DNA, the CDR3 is TGCAGCTTCGGCAGTCGGGGCACAGATACGCAGTATTTT. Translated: CSFGSRGTDTQYF.

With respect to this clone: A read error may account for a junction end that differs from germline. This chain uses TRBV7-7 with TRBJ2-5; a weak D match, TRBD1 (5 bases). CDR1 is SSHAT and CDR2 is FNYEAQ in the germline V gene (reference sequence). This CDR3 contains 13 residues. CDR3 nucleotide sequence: TGTGCTAGCAGCCAGTCCATCCAGGGGACCCAGTACTTC. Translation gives CASSQSIQGTQYF.

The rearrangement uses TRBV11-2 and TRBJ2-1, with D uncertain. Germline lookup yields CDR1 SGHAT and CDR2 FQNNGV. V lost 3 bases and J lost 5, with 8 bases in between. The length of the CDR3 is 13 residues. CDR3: CASSLGRNNEQFF. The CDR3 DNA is TGTGCCAGCAGCTTGGGCAGGAACAATGAGCAGTTCTTC. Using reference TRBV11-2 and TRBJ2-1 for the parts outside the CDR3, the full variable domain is EAGVAQSPRYKIIEKRQSVAFWCNPISGHATLYWYQQILGQGPKLLIQFQNNGVVDDSQLPKDRFSAERLKGVDSTLKIQPAKLEDSAVYLCASSLGRNNEQFFGPGTRLTVL.

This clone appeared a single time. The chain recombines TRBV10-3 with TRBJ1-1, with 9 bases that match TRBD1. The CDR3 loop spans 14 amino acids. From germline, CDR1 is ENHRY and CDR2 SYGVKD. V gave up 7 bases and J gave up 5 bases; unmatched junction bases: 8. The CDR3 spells CAITQGQGNTEAFF. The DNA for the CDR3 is TGTGCCATCACCCAGGGACAGGGAAATACTGAAGCTTTCTTT.

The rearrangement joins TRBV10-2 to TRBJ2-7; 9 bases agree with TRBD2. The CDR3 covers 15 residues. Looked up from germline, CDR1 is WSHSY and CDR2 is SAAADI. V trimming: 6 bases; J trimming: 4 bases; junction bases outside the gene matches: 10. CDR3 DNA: TGCGCCAGCAGCCATAGCGGGGGCTACGGGTACGAGCAGTACTTC. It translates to CASSHSGGYGYEQYF.

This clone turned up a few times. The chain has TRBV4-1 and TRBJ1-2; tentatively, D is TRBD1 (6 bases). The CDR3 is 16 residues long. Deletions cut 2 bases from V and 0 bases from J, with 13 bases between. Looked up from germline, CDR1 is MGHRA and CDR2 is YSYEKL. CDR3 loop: CASSQPSGHTNYGYTF. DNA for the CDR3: TGCGCCAGCAGCCAACCGTCGGGACACACTAACTATGGCTACACCTTC.

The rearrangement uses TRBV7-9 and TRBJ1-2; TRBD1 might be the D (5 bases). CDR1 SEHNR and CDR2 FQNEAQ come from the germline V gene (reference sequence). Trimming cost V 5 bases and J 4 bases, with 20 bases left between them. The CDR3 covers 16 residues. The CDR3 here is CASSQGSGLTSYGYTF. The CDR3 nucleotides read TGTGCCAGCAGCCAAGGGTCAGGGTTAACCTCCTATGGCTACACCTTC.

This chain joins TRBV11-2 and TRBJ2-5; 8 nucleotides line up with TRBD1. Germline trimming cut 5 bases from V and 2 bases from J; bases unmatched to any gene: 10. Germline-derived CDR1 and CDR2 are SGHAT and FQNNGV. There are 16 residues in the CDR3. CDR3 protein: CASSPNGQGTQETQYF. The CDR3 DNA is TGTGCCAGCAGCCCCAATGGACAGGGAACTCAAGAGACCCAGTACTTC.

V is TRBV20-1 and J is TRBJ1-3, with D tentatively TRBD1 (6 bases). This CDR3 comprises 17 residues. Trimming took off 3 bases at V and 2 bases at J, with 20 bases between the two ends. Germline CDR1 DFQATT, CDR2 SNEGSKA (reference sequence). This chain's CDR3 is CSASRDGGRGTGNTIYF. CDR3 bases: TGCAGTGCTAGTCGGGACGGGGGGCGCGGCACTGGAAACACCATATATTTT.

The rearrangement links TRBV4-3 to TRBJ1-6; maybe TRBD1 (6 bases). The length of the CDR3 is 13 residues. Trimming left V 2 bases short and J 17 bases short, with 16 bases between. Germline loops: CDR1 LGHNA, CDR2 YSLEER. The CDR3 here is CASSQLAWEGVHF. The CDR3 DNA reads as TGCGCCAGCAGCCAACTGGCGTGGGAGGGGGTCCACTTT.

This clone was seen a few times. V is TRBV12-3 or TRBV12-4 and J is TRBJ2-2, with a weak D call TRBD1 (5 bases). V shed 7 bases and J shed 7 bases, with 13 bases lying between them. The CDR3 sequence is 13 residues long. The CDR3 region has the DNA TGTGCCAGCACTCTAAAGGGGATCGGGGAGCTGTTTTTT. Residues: CASTLKGIGELFF.

The CDR3 DNA follows: TGTGCCAGCAGTTCCTGGGGCTCCGGGGAGCTGTTTTTT. It encodes CASSSWGSGELFF. The genes are TRBV6-2 or TRBV6-3 and TRBJ2-2; weak D call: TRBD1 (5 bases). The CDR3 runs to 13 residues. V gave up 4 bases and J gave up 6 bases, with 9 bases separating them. Germline V gene lookup returns CDR1 MNHEY and CDR2 SVGEGT.

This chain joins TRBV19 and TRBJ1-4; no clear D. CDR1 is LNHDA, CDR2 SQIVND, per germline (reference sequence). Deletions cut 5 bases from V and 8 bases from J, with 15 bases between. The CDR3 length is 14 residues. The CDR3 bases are TGTGCCAGTAGTCCTCTCGGGTCACGAGAAAAACTGTTTTTT. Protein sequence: CASSPLGSREKLFF.

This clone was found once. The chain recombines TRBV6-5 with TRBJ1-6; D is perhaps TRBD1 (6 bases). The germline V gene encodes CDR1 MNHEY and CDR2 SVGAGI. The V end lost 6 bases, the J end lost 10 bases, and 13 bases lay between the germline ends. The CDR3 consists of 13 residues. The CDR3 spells CASSRSQGSPLHF. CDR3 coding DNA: TGTGCCAGCAGCAGATCACAGGGCTCACCCCTCCACTTT.

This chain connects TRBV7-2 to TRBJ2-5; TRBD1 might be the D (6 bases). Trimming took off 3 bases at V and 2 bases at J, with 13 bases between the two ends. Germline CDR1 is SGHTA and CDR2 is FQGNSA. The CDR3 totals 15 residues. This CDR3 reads CASSLAGQTQETQYF. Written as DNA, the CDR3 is TGTGCCAGCAGCTTGGCAGGACAGACACAAGAGACCCAGTACTTC.

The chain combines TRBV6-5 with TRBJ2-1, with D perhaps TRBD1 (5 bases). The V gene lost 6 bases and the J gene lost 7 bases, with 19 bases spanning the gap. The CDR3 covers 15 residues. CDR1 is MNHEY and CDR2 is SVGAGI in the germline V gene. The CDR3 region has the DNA TGTGCCAGCAGCCCCCGACAGCAGTACCTTAATGAGCAGTTCTTC. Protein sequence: CASSPRQQYLNEQFF.

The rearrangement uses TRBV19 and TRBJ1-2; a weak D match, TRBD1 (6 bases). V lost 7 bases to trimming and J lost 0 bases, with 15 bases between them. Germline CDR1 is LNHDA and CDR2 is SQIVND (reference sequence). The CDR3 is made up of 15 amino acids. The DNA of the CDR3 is TGTGCCAGTACCTTAAGGGGGATTCCTAACTATGGCTACACCTTC. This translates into CASTLRGIPNYGYTF.

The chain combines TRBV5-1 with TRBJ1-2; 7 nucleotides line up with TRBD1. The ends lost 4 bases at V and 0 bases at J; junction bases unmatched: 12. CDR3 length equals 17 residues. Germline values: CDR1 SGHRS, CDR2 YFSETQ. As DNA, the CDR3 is TGCGCCAGCAGCGCGGGACAGATTCCCGACCCTAACTATGGCTACACCTTC. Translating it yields CASSAGQIPDPNYGYTF. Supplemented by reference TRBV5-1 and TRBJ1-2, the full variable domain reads KAGVTQTPRYLIKTRGQQVTLSCSPISGHRSVSWYQQTPGQGLQFLFEYFSETQRNKGNFPGRFSGRQFSNSRSEMNVSTLELGDSALYLCASSAGQIPDPNYGYTFGSGTRLTVV.

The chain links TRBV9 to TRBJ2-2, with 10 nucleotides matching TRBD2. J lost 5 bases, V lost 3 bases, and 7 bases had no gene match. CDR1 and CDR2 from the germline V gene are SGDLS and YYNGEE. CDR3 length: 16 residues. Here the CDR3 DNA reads TGTGCCAGCAGCGAAACTAGCGGGGCCTTTACCGGGGAGCTGTTTTTT. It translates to CASSETSGAFTGELFF.

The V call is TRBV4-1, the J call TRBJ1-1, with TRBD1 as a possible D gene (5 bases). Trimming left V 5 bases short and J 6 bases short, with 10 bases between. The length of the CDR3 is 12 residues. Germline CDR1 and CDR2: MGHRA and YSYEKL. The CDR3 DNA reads TGCGCCAGCAGCGGTCAGGGCCCTGAAGCTTTCTTT. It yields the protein CASSGQGPEAFF.